This T cell receptor beta chain was identified during a study of cytomegalovirus exposure and HLA in healthy donors. This CDR3 comprises 19 residues. The germline gives CDR1 SGHTA, CDR2 FQGNSA. V shed 5 bases and J 1 base; nucleotides not matched to a gene: 12. PCR was performed using 60 Vbeta and 13 Jbeta primers. Libraries were prepared by immunoSEQ multiplex PCR; TCRdb keeps only in-frame clonotypes and omits some of them. The sample gives 45,000 to 75,000 clones, about 70% of which show up once; approximately 19% is in the top ten. The chain recombines TRBV7-2 with TRBJ2-2; 11 positions agree with TRBD2. This clonotype originated in a woman aged 60 to 75 in good health and CMV-seropositive. The sequenced material came from PBMCs. CDR3 amino acids: CASSLKGLAGGVNTGELFF. CDR3 bases: TGTGCCAGCAGCCTGAAGGGGCTAGCGGGGGGCGTGAACACCGGGGAGCTGTTTTTT.